This paragraph covers one T cell receptor beta chain sequence. The data are from a study of cytomegalovirus exposure and HLA in healthy donors. Study-wide context: An earlier analysis found around 120 million unique TCR beta sequences from around 180 million T cells.

Between the trimmed V and J ends, which lost 3 bases and 4 bases, there was a span of 13 bases. The CDR3 is made up of 15 amino acids. Germline V gene sequence: CDR1 ENHRY, CDR2 SYGVKD. The PCR used 60 Vbeta and 13 Jbeta primers. Using immunoSEQ multiplex PCR, the repertoire was profiled, and TCRdb retains in-frame clones only, with some absent. This sample yields about 140,000 clones, of which around 72% are seen a single time; about an eighth belongs to the top ten. The sequence was obtained from a human donor in good health. The chain joins TRBV10-3 to TRBJ2-1; weak D call: TRBD2 (5 bases). The source material was PBMCs. The CDR3 loop reads CAISDPGKGYNEQFF. The CDR3 nucleotides read TGTGCCATCAGTGACCCCGGGAAAGGGTACAATGAGCAGTTCTTC.